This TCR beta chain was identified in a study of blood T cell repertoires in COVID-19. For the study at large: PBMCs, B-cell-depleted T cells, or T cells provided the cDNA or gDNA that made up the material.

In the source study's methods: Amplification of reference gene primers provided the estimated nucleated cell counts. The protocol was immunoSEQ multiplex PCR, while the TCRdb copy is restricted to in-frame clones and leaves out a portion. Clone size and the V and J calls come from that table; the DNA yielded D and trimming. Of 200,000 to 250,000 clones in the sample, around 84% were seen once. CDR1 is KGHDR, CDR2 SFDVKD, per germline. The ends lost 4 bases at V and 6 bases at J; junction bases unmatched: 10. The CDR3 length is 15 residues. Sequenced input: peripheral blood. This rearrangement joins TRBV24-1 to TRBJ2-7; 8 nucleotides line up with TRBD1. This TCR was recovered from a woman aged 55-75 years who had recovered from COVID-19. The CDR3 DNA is TGTGCCACCAGTGACCTGCGGACAGGGACAAGCGAGCAGTACTTC. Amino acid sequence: CATSDLRTGTSEQYF.